This T cell receptor beta chain was identified during a study of T cell responses to AZD1222 COVID-19 vaccine. General study findings and limits: Clonal diversity may have been underestimated, and the donors were mostly white British, with more females than males. After two AZD1222 doses, spike-specific TCR breadth and depth rose versus day 0. CD4 TCRs covered the whole spike, strongest at regions 160-218 and 743-854.

This CDR3 is 14 amino acids long. Trimming stripped 1 base from V and 6 bases from J, with 7 bases between. CDR1 and CDR2 (germline): SGHNT, YENEEA. This clone showed up just a few times. Its antigen is as yet unknown. The table came from immunoSEQ multiplex PCR; TCRdb's copy has only in-frame clones and leaves some out. Counted here are approximately 130,000 clones, approximately 85% occurring once; the ten biggest clones make up 6.5% to 8.5%. The material was peripheral blood, obtained 28 days after the second dose of the MenACWY control vaccine. V is TRBV11-3 and J is TRBJ1-6; D is unresolved. The TCR sequence derives from an adult who received the MenACWY meningococcal vaccine as a control. CDR3 loop: CASSLAGSNSPLHF. The CDR3 region has the DNA TGTGCCAGCAGCTTAGCAGGCAGTAATTCACCCCTCCACTTT.